A single sample is the source of the 26 T cell receptor beta chains below, sequenced in a study of a mutant IDH1 vaccine in newly diagnosed glioma. Indicated time point: week 11, during vaccination. Every single dose of the vaccine, 300 ug of mutant IDH1 20-mer peptide, came with topical imiquimod. Profiled with immunoSEQ multiplex PCR; TCRdb holds only in-frame clones, not every one. Among 30,000 to 35,000 clones listed, around 90% were seen once. These TCRs are of unknown antigen specificity. The input for sequencing was PBMCs, taken from a glioma patient whose treatment included an IDH1 peptide vaccine. Receptors originate from a man between 18 and 29 years old with glioma.

The CDR3 spells CAWSFPPGAMRLSGANVLTF. CDR3 nucleotide sequence: TGTGCCTGGAGTTTCCCGCCTGGGGCCATGCGCCTTTCGGGGGCCAACGTCCTGACTTTC. This rearrangement joins TRBV30 to TRBJ2-6; TRBD1 might be the D (5 bases). The V end was cut by 2 bases, the J end by 4 bases, with 27 bases between. The length of the CDR3 is 20 residues. CDR1 and CDR2 from the germline V gene are GTSNPN and SVGIG (reference sequence).

This rearrangement joins TRBV4-1 to TRBJ1-2; no firm D call. Trimming stripped 1 base from V and 2 bases from J, with 11 bases between. CDR1 is MGHRA, CDR2 YSYEKL, per germline. CDR3 length: 15 residues. The DNA of the CDR3 is TGCGCCAGCAGCCAAGTACACGGTTCCAACTATGGCTACACCTTC. Its protein product is CASSQVHGSNYGYTF.

CDR3: CASSQVGAGESGNTIYF. Written as DNA, the CDR3 is TGCGCCAGCAGCCAAGTAGGGGCAGGGGAGTCAGGAAACACCATATATTTT. This chain uses TRBV4-1 with TRBJ1-3, with TRBD1 as a possible D gene (6 bases). Per germline, CDR1 MGHRA and CDR2 YSYEKL. The CDR3 is 17 residues long. Between the trimmed V and J ends, which lost 1 base and 4 bases, there was a span of 17 bases.

V is TRBV27 and J is TRBJ1-1; 11 bases are a match to TRBD1. CDR3 length equals 16 residues. Germline CDR1 reads MNHEY; CDR2 reads SMNVEV (reference sequence). The ends lost 5 bases at V and 3 bases at J; junction bases unmatched: 8. The CDR3 loop is CASSQPGQGGHTEAFF. CDR3 sequence (DNA): TGTGCCAGCAGTCAACCGGGACAGGGGGGACACACTGAAGCTTTCTTT.

The chain has TRBV28 and TRBJ1-4; D is ambiguous. The CDR3 runs 11 residues. Germline V gene sequence: CDR1 MDHEN, CDR2 SYDVKM. V lost 6 bases and J lost 5, with 4 bases in between. The CDR3 sequence is CASRRNEKLFF. The CDR3 bases are TGTGCCAGCAGGAGAAATGAAAAACTGTTTTTT.

This sequence joins TRBV14 and TRBJ1-2, with D perhaps matching TRBD1 (6 bases). The CDR3 covers 15 residues. CDR1 is SGHDN and CDR2 is FVKESK in the germline V gene. Deletions cut 5 bases from V and 8 bases from J, with 21 bases between. The chain's CDR3 is CASSETTGDYAGYTF. As DNA, the CDR3 is TGTGCCAGCAGCGAGACGACAGGAGACTATGCGGGCTACACCTTC.

The V and J genes are TRBV5-4 and TRBJ2-2; D is undetermined. In germline, CDR1 is SGHNT, CDR2 YYREEE (reference sequence). The CDR3 extends over 14 amino acids. Trimming pared 3 bases from V and 4 bases from J, leaving 10 bases between. This chain's CDR3 is CASSSGLLTGELFF. CDR3 nucleotide sequence: TGTGCCAGCAGCTCCGGGCTTCTCACCGGGGAGCTGTTTTTT.

The rearrangement links TRBV4-2 to TRBJ2-1; TRBD2 matches 9 bases. Germline V gene lookup returns CDR1 LGHNA and CDR2 YNFKEQ. CDR3 length: 15 residues. After removal of 5 bases from V and 4 bases from J, the junction contained 6 bases not matched to a gene. For the CDR3, the DNA is TGTGCCAGCAGCGCTAGCGGGACCCCTTACAATGAGCAGTTCTTC. Translating gives CASSASGTPYNEQFF.

The chain uses TRBV14 and TRBJ1-2; 7 bases line up with TRBD1. CDR3 length equals 16 residues. The germline gives CDR1 SGHDN, CDR2 FVKESK. V lost 4 bases to trimming and J lost 2 bases; unmatched junction nucleotides: 10. The CDR3 is CASSRRGQAENYGYTF. The CDR3 DNA sequence: TGTGCCAGCAGCCGACGAGGACAGGCAGAAAACTATGGCTACACCTTC.

This sequence joins TRBV4-1 and TRBJ1-4; weak D call: TRBD1 (5 bases). Germline-derived CDR1 and CDR2 are MGHRA and YSYEKL. The CDR3 loop spans 15 amino acids. Trimming removed 7 bases at V and 8 bases at J, with 20 bases between. The CDR3 nucleotides read TGCGCCAGCACGGCGGGGGGGGGACGTGGGGAAAAACTGTTTTTT. Translation: CASTAGGGRGEKLFF.

The V gene is TRBV28, the J gene TRBJ1-4, with D maybe TRBD1 (5 bases). The CDR3 consists of 12 residues. With 8 bases removed from V and 8 bases from J, the gap between germline ends came to 12 bases. Germline V lookup: CDR1 MDHEN, CDR2 SYDVKM. The CDR3 spells CASWGWGEKLFF. The CDR3 bases are TGTGCCAGCTGGGGCTGGGGCGAAAAACTGTTTTTT.

The J gene is TRBJ1-2, the V gene TRBV2; the match to TRBD1 covers 7 bases. The germline gives CDR1 SNHLY, CDR2 FYNNEI. V gave up 3 bases and J gave up 7 bases; unmatched junction bases: 8. There are 14 residues in the CDR3. Here the CDR3 DNA reads TGTGCCAGCAGTGACAGGGGACAGATCGTTGGCTACACCTTC. It encodes CASSDRGQIVGYTF.

This sequence joins TRBV7-2 and TRBJ2-2; perhaps TRBD1 as D (6 bases). CDR1 SGHTA and CDR2 FQGNSA come from the germline V gene. This CDR3 has 16 residues. Trimming shortened V by 1 base and J by 5 bases, and 14 bases separated the two germline ends. CDR3 nucleotide sequence: TGTGCCAGCAGCTTAGACAGGGCTCTGGGGACCGGGGAGCTGTTTTTT. Protein sequence: CASSLDRALGTGELFF.

This clone has more than one count but fewer than ten. J is TRBJ2-7 and V is TRBV19, with 10 nucleotides matching TRBD1. Trimming at V came to 6 bases and at J to 6 bases, leaving 5 bases not matched to a gene. From germline, CDR1 is LNHDA and CDR2 SQIVND (reference sequence). The CDR3 sequence is 13 residues long. The chain's CDR3 is CASRDRGTSEQYF. CDR3 sequence (DNA): TGTGCCAGTAGGGACAGGGGGACCTCCGAGCAGTACTTC.

This chain joins TRBV10-3 and TRBJ2-7; D is uncertain. V dropped 10 bases and J dropped 7 bases, with 20 bases sitting between them. CDR1 and CDR2 from the germline V gene are ENHRY and SYGVKD. This CDR3 has 13 amino acids. DNA of the CDR3: TGTGCCACCAGATCGGACGGCTCAAAGGAGCAGTACTTC. Translating it yields CATRSDGSKEQYF.

The chain is built from TRBV4-1 and TRBJ2-4, with a tentative D call TRBD2 (5 bases). The CDR3 contains 15 residues. Germline V gene data show CDR1 as MGHRA and CDR2 as YSYEKL. The V end lost 3 bases, the J end lost 8 bases, and 17 bases lay between the germline ends. In nucleotides, the CDR3 is TGCGCCAGCAGCCAGACCGGACTCAACGCGGACATTCAGTACTTC. Translated: CASSQTGLNADIQYF.

The J gene is TRBJ1-2, the V gene TRBV4-3; D is ambiguous. Germline V gene sequence: CDR1 LGHNA, CDR2 YSLEER. Trimming cost V 0 bases and J 4 bases, with 6 bases left between them. The CDR3 has 13 residues. The CDR3 reads CASSQEGVYGYTF. For the CDR3, the DNA is TGCGCCAGCAGCCAAGAGGGTGTCTATGGCTACACCTTC.

This clone was seen a single time. The chain links TRBV30 to TRBJ1-4; no clear D gene. Trimming left V 2 bases short and J 6 bases short, with 4 bases between. CDR3 length: 11 residues. Germline V gene sequence: CDR1 GTSNPN, CDR2 SVGIG (reference sequence). The CDR3 is CAWSRDEKLFF. In nucleotides, the CDR3 is TGTGCCTGGAGTCGGGATGAAAAACTGTTTTTT. The variable domain in full, with the rest retrieved from reference TRBV30 and TRBJ1-4, is SQTIHQWPATLVQPVGSPLSLECTVEGTSNPNLYWYRQAAGRGLQLLFYSVGIGQISSEVPQNLSASRPQDRQFILSSKKLLLSDSGFYLCAWSRDEKLFFGSGTQLSVL.

The chain uses TRBV7-9 and TRBJ2-5; no clear D. Germline lookup yields CDR1 SEHNR and CDR2 FQNEAQ (reference sequence). This CDR3 region has 13 residues. V gave up 1 base and J gave up 5 bases, with 8 bases separating them. CDR3 in DNA: TGTGCCAGCAGCTTAGGCCTGAGGGAGACCCAGTACTTC. Translating it yields CASSLGLRETQYF.

CDR3 sequence (DNA): TGTGCCAGCAGCTTGATGGGGACACCCCTCCACTTT. Translating gives CASSLMGTPLHF. The genes are TRBV5-6 and TRBJ1-6; D not resolved. This CDR3 is 12 amino acids long. CDR1 is SGHDT and CDR2 is YYEEEE in the germline V gene. V gave up 1 base and J gave up 11 bases, with 7 bases separating them. The full variable domain, in which reference TRBV5-6 and TRBJ1-6 provide the parts outside the CDR3, is DAGVTQSPTHLIKTRGQQVTLRCSPKSGHDTVSWYQQALGQGPQFIFQYYEEEERQRGNFPDRFSGHQFPNYSSELNVNALLLGDSALYLCASSLMGTPLHFGNGTRLTVT.

This clone has more than one count but fewer than ten. The genes are TRBV10-3 and TRBJ2-1, with D possibly matching TRBD2 (6 bases). CDR1 ENHRY and CDR2 SYGVKD come from the germline V gene. The germline V and J ends were trimmed by 5 bases and 3 bases, with 11 bases remaining between them. The CDR3 contains 14 residues. CDR3 nucleotide sequence: TGTGCCATCAGTCCCGGGACTGACTACAATGAGCAGTTCTTC. Residues: CAISPGTDYNEQFF.

The J gene is TRBJ2-7, the V gene TRBV19; 10 nucleotides line up with TRBD1. CDR1 is LNHDA, CDR2 SQIVND, per germline (reference sequence). Losses at the gene ends were 9 bases for V and 2 bases for J; bases not matched to a gene: 4. CDR3 size: 13 residues. The CDR3 spells CASGQGGTYEQYF. Written as DNA, the CDR3 is TGTGCCAGCGGACAGGGGGGTACCTACGAGCAGTACTTC. Full variable domain (missing parts from reference TRBV19 and TRBJ2-7): DGGITQSPKYLFRKEGQNVTLSCEQNLNHDAMYWYRQDPGQGLRLIYYSQIVNDFQKGDIAEGYSVSREKKESFPLTVTSAQKNPTAFYLCASGQGGTYEQYFGPGTRLTVT.

The count of this clone is one. This chain connects TRBV5-1 to TRBJ1-3; D is perhaps TRBD1 (6 bases). Germline CDR1 reads SGHRS; CDR2 reads YFSETQ. Trimming cost V 0 bases and J 2 bases, with 12 bases left between them. The CDR3 runs 16 residues. CDR3 region: CASSLAGTTAGNTIYF. CDR3 DNA sequence: TGCGCCAGCAGCTTGGCCGGGACAACGGCTGGAAACACCATATATTTT.

In this sample, this clone turned up once. The V call is TRBV27, the J call TRBJ2-3; D unresolved. The CDR3 runs 14 residues. V lost 3 bases and J lost 6, with 13 bases in between. Germline V lookup: CDR1 MNHEY, CDR2 SMNVEV (reference sequence). The CDR3 here is CASSLVLATDTQYF. The DNA for the CDR3 is TGTGCCAGCAGTTTGGTATTAGCCACGGATACGCAGTATTTT.

The chain carries TRBV4-2 and TRBJ2-3; D perhaps matches TRBD2 (6 bases). The V and J ends lost 3 bases and 6 bases respectively, with 7 bases between them. Germline V lookup: CDR1 LGHNA, CDR2 YNFKEQ. This CDR3 is built from 12 residues. The CDR3 DNA is TGTGCCAGCAGCCACGGAGGGGATACGCAGTATTTT. Protein product: CASSHGGDTQYF.

J is TRBJ1-4 and V is TRBV25-1, with a weak D call TRBD1 (6 bases). This CDR3 has 15 amino acids. Trimming took 5 bases from V and 0 from J, leaving 10 bases between them. CDR1 and CDR2 (germline): MGHDK, SYGVNS. The CDR3 sequence: CASSLRGATNEKLFF. The CDR3 DNA follows: TGTGCCAGCAGTCTTAGGGGGGCAACTAATGAAAAACTGTTTTTT.